Reported below is one T cell receptor beta chain. It lacks a known antigen. Base quality data are lacking; no much larger clone is found one base away. The sample is drawn from a study of cytomegalovirus exposure and HLA in healthy donors (dated by TCRdb to about 2017). Broadly, across the study: In an earlier analysis of 587 of the donors, 276 Gb of sequence data and approximately 100 million unique TCR beta sequences from roughly 200 million T cells were reported. Roughly 290 gigabases of sequencing data and approximately 91 million unique TCR sequences made up an early release that covered approximately 650 HLA-typed donors. The genetic ancestry cluster associated with self-reported Caucasian donors included 80% to 90% of the approximately 400 genotyped donors. The study aimed to test whether cataloging public T cell receptors could reveal signatures of past pathogen exposure. Using immunosequencing, the study profiled T cell repertoires from fewer than 700 subjects and related those repertoires to cytomegalovirus serostatus. In addition to the first cohort of hundreds of subjects, a separate validation cohort of approximately 130 different subjects was used. To predict cytomegalovirus infection status, the study brought together high-throughput TCR immunosequencing, statistical association of individual TCRs with disease status, and machine learning. A later analysis re-examined previously published TCR beta repertoires from roughly 720 donors and added high-resolution HLA genotyping to investigate patterns of TCR occurrence. In the later analysis, no new phenotypic data were used to find candidate immune exposures; instead, reliance was placed on TCR beta sequences and their occurrence across donors. An earlier analysis of approximately 580 of the donors used high-throughput TCR beta sequencing to judge whether each TCR beta V gene segment behaved as functional or pseudogenic. Donor age, sex, ethnicity and CMV serostatus were compiled alongside the repertoire data. A later genetic analysis used genome-wide SNP genotypes for about 65% of the 666 donors, treating that subset as a discovery cohort. All discovery cohort repertoires had been generated using a single sequencing platform. HLA typing covered class I and class II loci at four-digit resolution. The number of typed donors differed by locus: about 620-630 for A, B, C, DRB1 and DQB1; 522 for DQA1; approximately 600 for DPA1; and 400 to 480 for DPB1. A handful of DR-DQ haplotypes were treated as single units for association and clustering because of strong linkage in the cohort. Among 350 to 400 genotyped donors of the cohort, an average of about 240,000 unique TCR beta nucleotide sequences were sequenced per donor, roughly 20% of them non-productive.

The CDR1 and CDR2 encoded by the germline V gene are LGHNA and YNFKEQ. The germline V and J ends show losses of 1 base and 2 bases respectively, and no gene match explains 6 bases of the junction. The CDR3 goes from the cysteine to the phenylalanine over 17 residues. CDR3 DNA is the only sequence kept; it has 51 bases, read in frame from the first base. The library was produced with the immunoSEQ multiplex PCR assay. The multiplex PCR relied on a mix of 60 forward primers for TCR Vbeta segments and 13 reverse primers for TCR Jbeta segments. Amplification of the CDR3 region of rearranged TCR beta genes was performed with a multiplex PCR assay on genomic DNA. The Illumina HiSeq System was used to sequence the amplified TCR beta libraries as 87-base-pair reads. The authors processed their data as follows. In a later analysis, roughly 80 million unique TCR beta chains were counted across the approximately 640 repertoires, and around 11 million of these chains were shared by at least two donors. A nearest-neighbor algorithm error-corrected the raw reads and collapsed the reads into unique sequences, merging closely related sequences to remove PCR and sequencing errors. V, D and J gene segments were assigned by aligning CDR3 sequences to IMGT reference sequences. For a sequence to be retained, a match of at least six nucleotides to both a V gene segment and a J gene segment was required. A rearrangement was called productive if the CDR3 had no stop codons and remained in frame with V and J, and every other rearrangement was called non-productive. Following IMGT convention, CDR3 was defined as the stretch from the second conserved V-encoded cysteine up to the conserved J-encoded phenylalanine. The earlier analysis of about 560 of the donors excluded any sequence lacking an unambiguous match to a single V gene segment. An earlier analysis of a few hundred of the donors classified V segments as functional when productive rearrangements were above 56.7% and as segregating when the standard deviation between donors was above 5%. A statistical classification framework was built for diagnosing cytomegalovirus status from the catalog of TCR beta chain sequences. In a later analysis, V and J genes were assigned by comparing TCR nucleotide sequences against IMGT/GENE-DB human TR gene sequences. A later analysis assigned CDR3 sequences and most-parsimonious VDJ recombination scenarios with the TCRdist pipeline. In a later analysis, each TCR beta chain was defined by its CDR3 amino acid sequence together with its V-gene family, and reads lacking a unique V-gene family were excluded. In a later analysis, 450 to 600 highly shared, low-generation-probability nucleotide sequences were removed to address suspected cross-contamination and a sequencing artifact. In a later analysis, a clonal expansion index was calculated for each public chain from normalized within-repertoire ranks of inferred template counts. A later analysis computed generation probabilities with a VDJ recombination model fitted to out-of-frame rearrangements, and checked the results against IGoR. In a later analysis, hypergeometric tests were used to score TCR-TCR, TCR-HLA and TCR-CMV co-occurrence, with a repertoire-size bias correction applied to TCR pairs. A later analysis estimated false discovery rates by permuting HLA or CMV assignments 20 times. A later analysis grouped co-occurring TCRs with DBSCAN, adding TCRdist sequence similarity when clustering within HLA-allele-positive subsets. Repertoires with fewer than 30,000 or more than 120,000 public chains were left out of co-occurrence clustering, as were a handful of repertoires with anomalous nucleotide sharing. TCRdb mirrors the immuneACCESS table, restricted to in-frame sequences. Some clones are absent from its copies; in checked studies, under half trace to an unresolved V gene, and the reason for the others is unknown. The V and J calls and the clone size are those of that table, but D and trimming were determined from the DNA. Here the sample has roughly 100,000 clones; 65% to 85% occur a single time. Of the sample, approximately 2% falls within the top ten clones.

The research as a whole found: Broadly in line with IMGT annotations, most TCR beta V segments showed up in productive rearrangements about 87% or about 30% of the time in an earlier analysis of around 550 of the donors. A group of highly shared sequence variants was considered likely to be a technical artifact of the sequencing pipeline. The study gave a list of some 150 TCR beta chains associated with cytomegalovirus. In a later analysis, around 17,000 TCR beta sequences were associated with specific HLA alleles at a false discovery rate of 0.05. Several of the top co-occurrence clusters appeared to be linked to parvovirus B19, influenza, CMV and Epstein-Barr virus, according to a later analysis. According to the authors, the approach could potentially be generalized to other disease states and immunological phenotypes. For the cohort, immune exposure information was limited to CMV serostatus. The earlier analysis of 587 of the donors excluded some 15 rarely observed V segments, including chromosome 9 orphons, because counts were too low. Only TCR beta chains were sequenced in this cohort, and the absence of alpha or paired-chain data limited detectable features. Assigning TCR associations to individual alleles was difficult when HLA alleles, especially DR and DQ, strongly co-occurred. A later analysis found that most CMV-associated TCR beta chains appeared HLA-restricted, with HLA associations seemingly driven largely by CMV exposure. Some IMGT-functional V segments, including TRBV6-2 and TRBV6-3, could not be told apart with the 87-base-pair reads, so those segments were excluded. A later analysis found that TCR association rates varied across HLA loci, with DRB1 alleles showing the most associated TCRs and HLA-C alleles the fewest. Cytomegalovirus status was reported to be diagnosed by the classifier with high specificity and sensitivity in both the original and validation cohorts. Presence/absence analyses assumed roughly uniform sequencing depth across donors, an assumption that may not hold. An association between a missense DCLRE1C variant and V-gene and J-gene trimming of TCR beta chains was found in a later genetic analysis and replicated in an independent cohort. Because some donors lacked HLA typing at each locus, the association tests relied only on the typed subset. A few of the identified cytomegalovirus-associated TCR beta chains were confirmed in vitro to be specific for cytomegalovirus antigens. A further reported finding was that TCR beta sequences accurately predicted the HLA-A and HLA-B alleles for most subjects in the first cohort. Most TCR sequences were observed very rarely across donors, whereas some public TCRs were present in many individuals. In a later analysis, HLA-associated TCR beta chains showed more clonal expansion and lower generation probabilities than non-associated chains that were equally common. Linkage disequilibrium might explain the correlated functional status among segregating V segments, but an unknown experimental factor could not be ruled out. Compared with the roughly 700-donor mean, donors in an Asian-associated ancestry cluster had fewer N-insertions in productive TCRs, according to a later genetic analysis.

The cohort was made up of 650 to 700 healthy bone marrow donors. Cohort members were all nominally healthy when sampled, although unrecorded immune exposures were likely present. The donor was CMV seronegative and belonged to the group of several hundred seronegative cohort members. A peripheral blood sample was provided by each donor, and peripheral blood mononuclear cells were used for TCR beta sequencing. Genomic DNA extraction from the blood cell samples was performed with the Qiagen DNeasy Blood Extraction Kit. Recombination joined TRBV4-2 with TRBJ2-1; TRBD1 matches 9 bases in the middle. Sequencing used PBMCs. This receptor was identified in a woman in her thirties or forties in good health and CMV-seronegative. The bases read TGTGCCAGCAGCCAAGGTCCCCGGGACAGGGCCTACAATGAGCAGTTCTTC. The resulting protein is CASSQGPRDRAYNEQFF.